One and the same sample provided the 8 T cell receptor beta chains below, sequenced in a study of cytomegalovirus exposure and HLA in healthy donors (dated by TCRdb to 2016 to 2017). Library creation used the immunoSEQ multiplex PCR assay. TCRdb's version of the immuneACCESS table is confined to in-frame rearrangements and falls short of the full clone set. An unresolved V gene accounts for under half of the shortfall where checked; the remainder is of unknown origin. The sample table shows some 140,000 clones, and about 90% are seen once. The ten largest make up 2.5% to 3.5% of the sample. The specimen sequenced was PBMCs. Receptors were obtained from a man aged 18 to 29 in good health and CMV-seronegative.

The gene calls are TRBV18 and TRBJ1-4; TRBD1 aligns across 8 bases. Trimming at V came to 6 bases and at J to 0 bases, leaving 6 bases not matched to a gene. The CDR3 extends over 16 amino acids. Germline V CDR1 and CDR2: KGHSH, LQKENI. The CDR3 loop is CASSSGQGATNEKLFF. The CDR3 DNA reads as TGTGCCAGCTCCTCCGGACAGGGAGCAACTAATGAAAAACTGTTTTTT. Full variable domain (rest looked up from reference TRBV18 and TRBJ1-4): NAGVMQNPRHLVRRRGQEARLRCSPMKGHSHVYWYRQLPEEGLKFMVYLQKENIIDESGMPKERFSAEFPKEGPSILRIQQVVRGDSAAYFCASSSGQGATNEKLFFGSGTQLSVL.

The rearrangement joins TRBV7-6 to TRBJ1-5; the D gene is possibly TRBD1 (5 bases). V was cut by 2 bases and J by 7 bases, with 15 bases left in between. The CDR3 extends over 15 amino acids. Germline loops: CDR1 SGHVS, CDR2 FNYEAQ. This CDR3 reads CASSLRSGRGQPQHF. Here the CDR3 DNA reads TGTGCCAGCAGCTTAAGGTCAGGGCGCGGACAGCCCCAGCATTTT.

This clone was picked up one time. The chain couples TRBV10-3 to TRBJ2-2, with TRBD2 identical over 13 bases. After removal of 6 bases from V and 1 base from J, the junction contained 8 bases not matched to a gene. Per the germline V gene, CDR1 is ENHRY and CDR2 is SYGVKD. The CDR3 consists of 18 residues. In DNA form, the CDR3 reads TGTGCCATCAGGGGGACTAGCGGGACAGATGAGAACACCGGGGAGCTGTTTTTT. This translates into CAIRGTSGTDENTGELFF.

The chain carries TRBV10-3 and TRBJ2-1; D is perhaps TRBD2 (6 bases). Germline values: CDR1 ENHRY, CDR2 SYGVKD. V lost 10 bases, J lost 0 bases, and 13 bases lay in between. The CDR3 length is 14 residues. CDR3 in amino acids: CATVADRSYNEQFF. The CDR3 nucleotides read TGTGCCACGGTAGCGGACCGCTCCTACAATGAGCAGTTCTTC.

The genes are TRBV27 and TRBJ1-5, with TRBD1 identical over 10 bases. Germline CDR1 and CDR2: MNHEY and SMNVEV (reference sequence). The CDR3 has 14 amino acids. Trimming removed 5 bases from V and 7 bases from J; junction bases left unmatched: 5. The CDR3 loop is CASSPKTGGQPQHF. The CDR3 DNA reads TGTGCCAGCAGTCCGAAGACAGGGGGCCAGCCCCAGCATTTT.

V gene TRBV9 combines with J gene TRBJ2-7; D is perhaps TRBD1 (5 bases). The V end lost 0 bases, the J end lost 1 base, and 8 bases lay between the germline ends. The CDR3 has 14 amino acids. Germline assignment: CDR1 SGDLS and CDR2 YYNGEE. CDR3 nucleotides: TGTGCCAGCAGCGTAGGGACATTTTCCTACGAGCAGTACTTC. Its protein is CASSVGTFSYEQYF.

The gene calls are TRBV16 and TRBJ1-2, with 8 bases fitting TRBD1. The germline gives CDR1 KGHSY, CDR2 FQNENV. V trimming: 2 bases; J trimming: 7 bases; junction bases outside the gene matches: 3. This CDR3 contains 13 residues. CDR3 bases: TGTGCCAGCAGCCAAGGACAGGGTAGTGGCTACACCTTC. Its translation is CASSQGQGSGYTF.

V is TRBV7-2 and J is TRBJ1-2, with TRBD1 matching over 8 bases. V shed 2 bases and J 4 bases; nucleotides not matched to a gene: 12. The CDR3 runs to 17 residues. Germline CDR1 is SGHTA and CDR2 is FQGNSA. CDR3 in DNA: TGTGCCAGCAGCTTATTGCACCGGGACAGGACCACCTATGGCTACACCTTC. Its translation: CASSLLHRDRTTYGYTF.